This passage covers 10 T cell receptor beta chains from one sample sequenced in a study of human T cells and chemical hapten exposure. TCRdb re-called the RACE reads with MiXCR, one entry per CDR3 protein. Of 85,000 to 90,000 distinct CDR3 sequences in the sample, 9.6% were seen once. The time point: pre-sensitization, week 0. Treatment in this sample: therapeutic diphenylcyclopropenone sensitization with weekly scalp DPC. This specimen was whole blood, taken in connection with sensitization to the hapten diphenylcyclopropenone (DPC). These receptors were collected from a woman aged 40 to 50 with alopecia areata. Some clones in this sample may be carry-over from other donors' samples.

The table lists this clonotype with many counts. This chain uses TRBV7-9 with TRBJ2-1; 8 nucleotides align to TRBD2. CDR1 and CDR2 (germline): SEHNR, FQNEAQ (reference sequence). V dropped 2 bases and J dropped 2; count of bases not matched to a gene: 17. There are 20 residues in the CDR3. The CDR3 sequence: CASSLSPVAGLPRTYNEQFF. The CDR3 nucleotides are TGTGCCAGCAGCTTAAGTCCGGTAGCGGGGTTACCTCGAACCTACAATGAGCAGTTCTTC.

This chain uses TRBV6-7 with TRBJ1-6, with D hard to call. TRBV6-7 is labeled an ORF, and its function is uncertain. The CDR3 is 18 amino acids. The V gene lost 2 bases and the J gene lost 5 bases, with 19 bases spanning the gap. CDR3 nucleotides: TGTGCCAGCAGTTACCTTAATATTCCGGGCCAAGATAATTCACCCCTCCACTTT. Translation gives CASSYLNIPGQDNSPLHF.

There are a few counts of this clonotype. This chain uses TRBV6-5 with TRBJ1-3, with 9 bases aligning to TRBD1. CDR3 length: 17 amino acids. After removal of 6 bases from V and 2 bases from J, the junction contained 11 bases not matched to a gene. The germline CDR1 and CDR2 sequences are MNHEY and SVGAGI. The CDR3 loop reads CASSRTGTGRTGNTIYF. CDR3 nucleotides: TGTGCCAGCAGCCGGACCGGGACAGGGAGGACTGGAAACACCATATATTTT.

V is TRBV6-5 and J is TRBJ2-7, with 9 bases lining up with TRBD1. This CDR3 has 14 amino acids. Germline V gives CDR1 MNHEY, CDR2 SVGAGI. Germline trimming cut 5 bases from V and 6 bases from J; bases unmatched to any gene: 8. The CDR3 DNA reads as TGTGCCAGCAGTACAAACAGGGGGCTGGGCGAGCAGTACTTC. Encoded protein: CASSTNRGLGEQYF.

The CDR3 here is CASSFDRRLAKNIQYF. Written as DNA, the CDR3 is TGTGCCAGCAGCTTTGACAGGAGGTTAGCCAAAAACATTCAGTACTTC. The chain recombines TRBV7-2 with TRBJ2-4; D might be TRBD1 (6 bases). From germline, CDR1 is SGHTA and CDR2 FQGNSA. Trimming removed 3 bases from V and 0 bases from J, with 12 bases in between. This CDR3 has 16 amino acids.

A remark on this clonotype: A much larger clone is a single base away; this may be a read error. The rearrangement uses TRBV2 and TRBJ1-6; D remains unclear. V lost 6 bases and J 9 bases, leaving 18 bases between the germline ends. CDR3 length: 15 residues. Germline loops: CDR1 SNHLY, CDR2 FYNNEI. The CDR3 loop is CASSRQLNRGSPLHF. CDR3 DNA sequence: TGTGCCAGCAGCCGGCAGCTCAACAGAGGTTCACCCCTCCACTTT.

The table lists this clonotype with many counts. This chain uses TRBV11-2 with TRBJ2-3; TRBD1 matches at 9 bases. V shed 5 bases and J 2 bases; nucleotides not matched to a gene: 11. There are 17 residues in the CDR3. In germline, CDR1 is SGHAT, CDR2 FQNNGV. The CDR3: CASSIIGTGMITDTQYF. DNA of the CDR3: TGTGCCAGCAGCATCATCGGGACAGGGATGATCACAGATACGCAGTATTTT.

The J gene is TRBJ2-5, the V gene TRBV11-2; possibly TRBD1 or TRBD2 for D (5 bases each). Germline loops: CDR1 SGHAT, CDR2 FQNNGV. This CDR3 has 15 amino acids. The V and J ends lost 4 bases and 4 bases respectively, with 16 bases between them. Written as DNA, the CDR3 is TGTGCCAGCAGCTCGCAGGGCCGAGGGGCAGAGACCCAGTACTTC. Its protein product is CASSSQGRGAETQYF.

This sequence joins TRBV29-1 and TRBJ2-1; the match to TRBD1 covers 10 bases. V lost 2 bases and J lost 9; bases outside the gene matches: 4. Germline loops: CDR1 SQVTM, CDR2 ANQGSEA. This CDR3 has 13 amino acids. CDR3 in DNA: TGCAGCGTTGAACGGGACAGGGGATCTGAGCAGTTCTTC. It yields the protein CSVERDRGSEQFF.

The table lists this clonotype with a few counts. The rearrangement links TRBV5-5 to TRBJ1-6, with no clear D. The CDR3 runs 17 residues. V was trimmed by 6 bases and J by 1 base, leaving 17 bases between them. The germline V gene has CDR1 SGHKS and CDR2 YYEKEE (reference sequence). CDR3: CASTINGVGSYNSPLHF. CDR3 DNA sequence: TGTGCCAGCACCATCAACGGGGTTGGGTCCTATAATTCACCCCTCCACTTT.